This TCR beta chain was identified during a study of shared clonotypes between healthy human individuals. As defined, naive CD8 cells were CD45RO-negative and positively selected for CCR7, with terminally differentiated effector memory CD45RA+ cells excluded. Donors included only healthy HIV-negative adults lacking recent acute infections or vaccinations. In the authors' methods: Junction-only sequences without quality scores were provided by ImmunoSEQ, so filtering was different. Here immunoSEQ multiplex PCR was the method, and the copy in TCRdb shows in-frame clones only, minus some. That table gives V, J and clone size, and the DNA gave D and trimming. The table shows around 1,900,000 clones, with about 93% occurring only once. CDR3 length equals 14 residues. V gave up 5 bases and J gave up 8 bases; unmatched junction bases: 7. CDR1 and CDR2 (germline): MNHEY, SMNVEV (reference sequence).

The chain combines TRBV27 with TRBJ1-4, with 8 nucleotides matching TRBD1. The sample taken for sequencing was naive CD8+ T cells from PBMCs. The source is a man aged 18 to 30 in good health. Some clones in this sample may be carry-over from other donors' samples. In DNA, the CDR3 is TGTGCCAGCAGTCCGAGGACAGGGAGAGAAAAACTGTTTTTT. Residues: CASSPRTGREKLFF.